These T cell receptor beta chains were read from a single sample in a study of graft-versus-host responses after intestinal transplantation. TCRdb keeps only in-frame clones here, not all; method: immunoSEQ multiplex PCR. The data contain some 15,000 clones, around 77% of them singletons. Specimen: ileum tissue, collected just over 26 days after intestinal transplant. These receptors all come from a human patient who received an intestinal transplant, so some T cells may come from the graft donor. CDR3s include the opening cysteine and the closing phenylalanine or tryptophan. A D gene is named only where the DNA matches it firmly. Not every row has a clone size; where given, it reads once, few, many or a size class.

>TRBJ1-5|few|NA|TRBV7-2
TGTGCCAGCAGGGATGGGGCAGGGGACGGCAATCAGCCCCAGCATTTT
CASRDGAGDGNQPQHF
>TRBJ1-5|NA|NA|TRBV28
TGTGCCAGCAGTGGGACTGCCAGACCGATACTGAGCAATCAGCCCCAGCATTTT
CASSGTARPILSNQPQHF
>TRBJ2-7|NA|TRBD1|TRBV28
TGTGCCAGCGGACCAACAGGGGATTCCTACGAGCAGTACTTC
CASGPTGDSYEQYF
>TRBJ2-1|NA|TRBD2|TRBV19
TGTGCCAGTAGTCCCTCCCTAGCGGGGGGGCCCCCTATGAATGAGCAGTTCTTC
CASSPSLAGGPPMNEQFF
>TRBJ2-5|NA|NA|TRBV10-2
TGCGCCAGGCAAACTCAATCCGGGACAAAAGAGACCCAGTACTTC
CARQTQSGTKETQYF
>TRBJ2-3|NA|NA|TRBV27
TGTGCCAGCAGTTTTCTAGCTAAATCCACAGATACGCAGTATTTT
CASSFLAKSTDTQYF
>TRBJ2-3|NA|NA|TRBV7-9
TGTGCCAGCAGCTTAGAAACAAGTTTTACGCAGTATTTT
CASSLETSFTQYF
>TRBJ2-1|NA|TRBD2|TRBV10-2
TGCGCCAGCAGCGGAGTCGTCATAACTAGCGGGGGGGCTGAGCAGTTCTTC
CASSGVVITSGGAEQFF
>TRBJ2-3|NA|NA|TRBV6-6
TGTGCCAGCACCTACGCTGGAGATACGCAGTATTTT
CASTYAGDTQYF
>TRBJ1-3|once|NA|TRBV11-1
TGTGCCAGCAGCTTCTCGGCTGGAAACACCATATATTTT
CASSFSAGNTIYF
>TRBJ2-7|NA|TRBD2|TRBV6-1
TGTGCCAGCAGTTCACCAAGCGGGAGCTCCTACGAGCAGTATTTC
CASSSPSGSSYEQYF
>TRBJ2-5|NA|TRBD1|TRBV13
TGTGCCAGCAGCCCCCAGAGGAGCAGGGGGATTGGGACCCAGTACTTC
CASSPQRSRGIGTQYF
>TRBJ1-6|NA|TRBD1|TRBV5-4
TGTGCCAGCAGCATAGGGACAGGGGGTAATTCACCCCTCCACTTT
CASSIGTGGNSPLHF
>TRBJ2-3|NA|NA|TRBV2
TGTGCCAGCAAGGAGAGACAGGCTAGCACAGATACGCAGTATTTT
CASKERQASTDTQYF
>TRBJ2-1|NA|NA|TRBV7-9
TGTGCCAGCAGCTTAGAAATCTTCGCGGGGCCGTACAATGAGCAGTTCTTC
CASSLEIFAGPYNEQFF
>TRBJ1-5|medium-sized|TRBD1|TRBV7-6
TGTGCCAGCAGCCAGTCTACAGGGGACTCGCCCCAGCATTTT
CASSQSTGDSPQHF
>TRBJ1-4|NA|NA|TRBV2
TGTGCCAGCGGATCAGGGTCAACTAATGAAAAACTGTTTTTT
CASGSGSTNEKLFF
>TRBJ2-5|NA|TRBD1|TRBV29-1
TGCAGCGTTGGGACAGGCCAAGAGACCCAGTACTTC
CSVGTGQETQYF
>TRBJ1-1|NA|NA|TRBV28
TGTGCCAGCAGTTTAGGGGGGGGCATGTTATCCCCCACTGAAGCTTTCTTT
CASSLGGGMLSPTEAFF
>TRBJ2-1|NA|NA|TRBV30
TGTGCCTGGAGTGTACTCACTACTTACAATGAGCAGTTCTTC
CAWSVLTTYNEQFF
>TRBJ1-5|NA|NA|TRBV6-1
TGTGCCAGCAGTGAAGACTCCCGACAGGTCAATCAGCCCCAGCATTTT
CASSEDSRQVNQPQHF
>TRBJ2-3|NA|NA|TRBV7-8
TGTGCCAGCAGCCCCGAGAAGGGGTGGGGCACAGATACGCAGTATTTT
CASSPEKGWGTDTQYF
>TRBJ2-1|NA|NA|TRBV13
TGTGCCAGCAGCTCCCGACGGGTCAACGACCCCGTAAATGAGCAGTTCTTC
CASSSRRVNDPVNEQFF
>TRBJ2-2|NA|NA|TRBV9
TGTGCCAGCAGCGTAACGCAGGGGAGCACCGGGGAGCTGTTTTTT
CASSVTQGSTGELFF
>TRBJ2-5|NA|TRBD2|TRBV2
TGTGCCAGCAGTGGGGCGGGAGGTGGAGAGACCCAGTACTTC
CASSGAGGGETQYF
>TRBJ2-3|once|NA|TRBV29-1
TGCAGCGTTGATTGGCAGGGGCGCGTCACAGATACGCAGTATTTT
CSVDWQGRVTDTQYF
>TRBJ2-3|NA|TRBD2|TRBV25-1
TGTGCCAGCGGCGGGGGGACAGATACGCAGTATTTT
CASGGGTDTQYF
>TRBJ1-2|NA|NA|TRBV6-5
TGTGCCAGCAGTTCTCTTAGCGAAGCCTCTAACTATGGCTACACCTTC
CASSSLSEASNYGYTF
>TRBJ2-2|medium-sized|NA|TRBV19
TGTGCCAGTAGTCTCAGGCCCACCGGGGAGCTGTTTTTT
CASSLRPTGELFF
>TRBJ1-6|NA|NA|TRBV28
TGTGCCAGCAGGGAGCAGGGGTCCAGCTCCTATAATTCACCCCTCCACTTT
CASREQGSSSYNSPLHF
>TRBJ1-2|NA|NA|TRBV14
TGTGCCAGCAGCAGCGCGTTCAGGGTTGACGGCTACACCTTC
CASSSAFRVDGYTF
>TRBJ2-4|few|NA|TRBV4-2
TGTGCCAGCAGCCCGGGGGGCCCGGATGGAAACATTCAGTACTTC
CASSPGGPDGNIQYF
>TRBJ1-3|few|NA|TRBV11-2
TGTGCCAGCAGCTTAGGGGGACTACCTGGAAACACCATATATTTT
CASSLGGLPGNTIYF
>TRBJ2-1|NA|TRBD2|TRBV30
TGTGCCTGGAGTGCCCGACTAGCGGGGCGGAATGAGCAGTTCTTC
CAWSARLAGRNEQFF
>TRBJ2-1|once|NA|TRBV7-3
TGTGCCAGCAGCCCGACCGGACTGTACAATGAGCAGTTCTTC
CASSPTGLYNEQFF
>TRBJ2-5|NA|TRBD2|TRBV27
TGTGCCAGCAGTTTGGGCGGGGGGTACCAAGAGACCCAGTACTTC
CASSLGGGYQETQYF
>TRBJ1-2|few|NA|TRBV11-2
TGTGCCAGCGTTGGAGCTAACTATGGCTACACCTTC
CASVGANYGYTF
>TRBJ1-5|NA|NA|TRBV7-2
TGTGCCAGCAGCTTGGGGGGGCTACGTCAGCCCCAGCATTTT
CASSLGGLRQPQHF
>TRBJ2-1|NA|TRBD2|TRBV7-2
TGTGCCAGCAGCTTAATGGCTAGCGGAGCTAATGAGCAGTTCTTC
CASSLMASGANEQFF
>TRBJ2-5|few|TRBD2|TRBV30
TGTGCCTGGAGGCGCCTAGTGGGCGGGGGGGAAGAGACCCAGTACTTC
CAWRRLVGGGEETQYF